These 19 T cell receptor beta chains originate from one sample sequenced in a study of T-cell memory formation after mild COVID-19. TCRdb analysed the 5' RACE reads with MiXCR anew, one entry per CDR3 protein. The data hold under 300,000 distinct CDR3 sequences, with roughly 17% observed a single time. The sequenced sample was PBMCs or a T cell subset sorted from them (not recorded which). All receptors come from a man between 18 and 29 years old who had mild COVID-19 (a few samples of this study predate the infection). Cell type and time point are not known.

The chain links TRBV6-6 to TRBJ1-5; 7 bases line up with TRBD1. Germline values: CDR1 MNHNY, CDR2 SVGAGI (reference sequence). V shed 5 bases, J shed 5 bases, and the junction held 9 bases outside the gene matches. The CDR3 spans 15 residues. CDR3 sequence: CASSTQGRGYQPQHF. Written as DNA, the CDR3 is TGTGCCAGCAGTACACAGGGGCGCGGTTATCAGCCCCAGCATTTT.

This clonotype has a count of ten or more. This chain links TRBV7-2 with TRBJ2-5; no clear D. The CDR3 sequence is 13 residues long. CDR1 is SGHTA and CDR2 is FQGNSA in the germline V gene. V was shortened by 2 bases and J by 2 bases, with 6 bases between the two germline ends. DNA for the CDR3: TGTGCCAGCAGCTTACGTGGGCAAGAGACCCAGTACTTC. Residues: CASSLRGQETQYF. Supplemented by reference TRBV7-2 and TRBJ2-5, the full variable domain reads GAGVSQSPSNKVTEKGKDVELRCDPISGHTALYWYRQSLGQGLEFLIYFQGNSAPDKSGLPSDRFSAERTGGSVSTLTIQRTQQEDSAVYLCASSLRGQETQYFGPGTRLLVL.

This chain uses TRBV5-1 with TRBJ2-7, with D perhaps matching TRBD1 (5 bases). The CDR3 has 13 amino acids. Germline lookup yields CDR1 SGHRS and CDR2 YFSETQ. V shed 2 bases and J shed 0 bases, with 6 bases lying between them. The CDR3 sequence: CASSLQVSYEQYF. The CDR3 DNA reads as TGCGCCAGCAGCTTACAGGTCTCCTACGAGCAGTACTTC.

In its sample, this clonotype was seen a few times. Written as DNA, the CDR3 is TGCAGTGCGCGGAGGGGGCTAGCGGGGGGCGCAGATACGCAGTATTTT. Amino acid sequence: CSARRGLAGGADTQYF. The V call is TRBV20-1, the J call TRBJ2-3; 11 nucleotides align to TRBD2. Germline assignment: CDR1 DFQATT and CDR2 SNEGSKA (reference sequence). Trimming at V came to 6 bases and at J to 4 bases, leaving 12 bases not matched to a gene. CDR3 length equals 16 residues.

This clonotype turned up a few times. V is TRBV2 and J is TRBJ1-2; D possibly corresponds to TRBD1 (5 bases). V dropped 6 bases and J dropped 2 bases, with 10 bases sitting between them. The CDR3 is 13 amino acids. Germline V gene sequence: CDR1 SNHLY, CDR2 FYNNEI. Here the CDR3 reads CASRRGENYGYTF. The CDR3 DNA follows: TGTGCCAGCAGAAGAGGGGAGAACTATGGCTACACCTTC.

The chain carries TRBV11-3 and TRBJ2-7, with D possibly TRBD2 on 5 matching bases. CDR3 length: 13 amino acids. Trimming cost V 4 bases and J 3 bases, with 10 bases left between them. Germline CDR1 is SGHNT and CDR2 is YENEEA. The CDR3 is CASSSGMGYEQYF. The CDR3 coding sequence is TGTGCCAGCAGCTCGGGAATGGGCTACGAGCAGTACTTC. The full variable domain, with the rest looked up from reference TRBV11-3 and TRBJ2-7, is EAGVVQSPRYKIIEKKQPVAFWCNPISGHNTLYWYLQNLGQGPELLIRYENEEAVDDSQLPKDRFSAERLKGVDSTLKIQPAELGDSAVYLCASSSGMGYEQYFGPGTRLTVT.

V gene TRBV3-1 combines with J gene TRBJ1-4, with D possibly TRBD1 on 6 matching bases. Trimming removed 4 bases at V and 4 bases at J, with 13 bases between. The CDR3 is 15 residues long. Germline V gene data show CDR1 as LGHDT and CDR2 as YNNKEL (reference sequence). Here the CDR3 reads CASSRETGRNEKLFF. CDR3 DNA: TGTGCCAGCAGCCGCGAGACAGGCCGTAATGAAAAACTGTTTTTT.

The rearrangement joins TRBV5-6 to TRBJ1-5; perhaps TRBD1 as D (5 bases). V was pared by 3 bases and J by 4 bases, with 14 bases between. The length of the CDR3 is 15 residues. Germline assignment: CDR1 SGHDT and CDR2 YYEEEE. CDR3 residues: CASSSSRGNNQPQHF. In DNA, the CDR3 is TGTGCCAGCAGCTCCTCCCGGGGCAATAATCAGCCCCAGCATTTT.

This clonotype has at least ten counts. The DNA of the CDR3 is TGCGCCAGCAGCTCCCGGGCAGAGTACAATGAGCAGTTCTTC. Protein: CASSSRAEYNEQFF. The J gene is TRBJ2-1, the V gene TRBV5-1; D ambiguous. The CDR3 spans 14 residues. V dropped 3 bases and J dropped 4 bases, with 11 bases sitting between them. The germline gives CDR1 SGHRS, CDR2 YFSETQ.

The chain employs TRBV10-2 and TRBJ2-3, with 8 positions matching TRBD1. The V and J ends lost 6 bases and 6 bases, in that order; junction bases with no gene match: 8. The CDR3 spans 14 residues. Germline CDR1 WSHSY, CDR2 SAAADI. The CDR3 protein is CASRSHDRGDTQYF. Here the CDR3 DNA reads TGCGCCAGCAGGAGCCACGACAGGGGTGATACGCAGTATTTT.

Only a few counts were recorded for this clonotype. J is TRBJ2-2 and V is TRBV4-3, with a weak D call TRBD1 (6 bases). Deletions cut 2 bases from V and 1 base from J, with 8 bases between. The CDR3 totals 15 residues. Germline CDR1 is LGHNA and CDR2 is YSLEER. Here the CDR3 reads CASSQLTGNTGELFF. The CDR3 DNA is TGCGCCAGCAGCCAACTGACAGGGAACACCGGGGAGCTGTTTTTT.

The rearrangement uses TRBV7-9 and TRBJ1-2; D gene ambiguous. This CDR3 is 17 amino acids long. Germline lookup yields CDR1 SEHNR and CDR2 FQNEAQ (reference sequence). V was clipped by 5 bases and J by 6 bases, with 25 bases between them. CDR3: CASSARPLRIDGDGYTF. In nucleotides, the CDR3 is TGTGCCAGCAGCGCTCGCCCTCTACGGATCGACGGGGATGGCTACACCTTC. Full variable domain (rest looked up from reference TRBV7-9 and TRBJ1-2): DTGVSQNPRHKITKRGQNVTFRCDPISEHNRLYWYRQTLGQGPEFLTYFQNEAQLEKSRLLSDRFSAERPKGSFSTLEIQRTEQGDSAMYLCASSARPLRIDGDGYTFGSGTRLTVV.

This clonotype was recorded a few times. The CDR3 spells CATSDPSRTEAFF. The CDR3 DNA reads as TGTGCCACCAGTGATCCCAGTAGGACTGAAGCTTTCTTT. This sequence joins TRBV24-1 and TRBJ1-1; D call uncertain. Trimming left V 3 bases short and J 5 bases short, with 9 bases between. Germline assignment: CDR1 KGHDR and CDR2 SFDVKD. CDR3 length: 13 residues.

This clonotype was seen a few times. The CDR3 is CASSLARGLDTGELFF. CDR3 coding DNA: TGCGCCAGCAGCTTGGCCCGGGGGCTTGACACCGGGGAGCTGTTTTTT. The chain joins TRBV5-1 to TRBJ2-2; possibly TRBD1 or TRBD2 for D (6 bases each). Germline V gene sequence: CDR1 SGHRS, CDR2 YFSETQ. Trimming left V 0 bases short and J 3 bases short, with 12 bases between. CDR3 length: 16 residues.

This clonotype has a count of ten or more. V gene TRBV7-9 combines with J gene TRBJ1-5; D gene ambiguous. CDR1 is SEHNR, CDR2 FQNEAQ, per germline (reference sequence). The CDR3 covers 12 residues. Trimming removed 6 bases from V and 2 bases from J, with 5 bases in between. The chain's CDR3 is CASSPGNQPQHF. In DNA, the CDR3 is TGTGCCAGCAGTCCTGGCAATCAGCCCCAGCATTTT.

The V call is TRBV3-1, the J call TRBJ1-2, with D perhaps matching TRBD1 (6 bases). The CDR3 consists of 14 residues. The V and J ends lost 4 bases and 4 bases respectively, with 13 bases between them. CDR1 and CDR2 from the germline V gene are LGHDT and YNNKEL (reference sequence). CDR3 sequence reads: CASSLRQGPYGYTF. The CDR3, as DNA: TGTGCCAGCAGCCTGCGCCAGGGGCCCTATGGCTACACCTTC.

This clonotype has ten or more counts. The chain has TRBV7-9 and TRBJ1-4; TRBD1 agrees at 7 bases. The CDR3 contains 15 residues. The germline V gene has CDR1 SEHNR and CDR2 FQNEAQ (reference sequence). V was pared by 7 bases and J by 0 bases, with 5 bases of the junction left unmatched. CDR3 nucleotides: TGTGCCAGCACTCGGACAGGAGCAACTAATGAAAAACTGTTTTTT. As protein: CASTRTGATNEKLFF.

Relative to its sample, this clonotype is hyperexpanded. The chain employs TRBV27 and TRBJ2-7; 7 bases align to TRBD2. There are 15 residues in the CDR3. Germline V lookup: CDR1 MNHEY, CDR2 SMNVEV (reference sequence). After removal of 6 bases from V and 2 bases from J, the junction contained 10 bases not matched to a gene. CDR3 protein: CASSQWGGTPYEQYF. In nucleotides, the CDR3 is TGTGCCAGCAGCCAATGGGGGGGTACGCCCTACGAGCAGTACTTC.

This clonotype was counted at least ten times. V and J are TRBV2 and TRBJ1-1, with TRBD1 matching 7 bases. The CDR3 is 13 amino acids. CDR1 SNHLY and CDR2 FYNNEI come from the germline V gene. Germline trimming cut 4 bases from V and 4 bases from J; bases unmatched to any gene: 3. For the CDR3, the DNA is TGTGCCAGCAGTGGGCAGGGGGGCACTGAAGCTTTCTTT. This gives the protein CASSGQGGTEAFF.